This T cell receptor (beta chain) stems from a study of T-cell memory formation after mild COVID-19. Study in general: Clusters of TCRs were largely donor specific.

UMIs and sample barcodes were carried by the TCR alpha and TCR beta cDNA libraries that 5'RACE produced using constant-segment primers. TCRdb re-derived calls from the 5' RACE reads in MiXCR, one entry per CDR3 protein. The table includes 150,000 to 200,000 distinct CDR3 sequences, about 14% detected once. Points on this clonotype: The antigen remains unidentified.

Whole-study findings and limits: Day 15 to 85 contracting clones showed balanced CD4/CD8; day 15 to 37 expanders favored CD4+. Clonal second-wave expansions that peaked on day 37 had unconfirmed SARS-CoV-2 specificity.

Germline CDR1 LNHDA, CDR2 SQIVND (reference sequence). V gave up 4 bases and J gave up 1 base; unmatched junction bases: 5. The CDR3 is made up of 15 amino acids. The chain uses TRBV19 and TRBJ2-7; 9 positions agree with TRBD1. The sample comprised PBMCs or a T cell subset sorted from them (not recorded which). This TCR was recovered from an adult woman who had mild COVID-19 (a few samples of this study predate the infection). Cell type and time point are not known. The CDR3 region has the DNA TGTGCCAGTAGTACCCCTGGGACAGGGTCCTACGAGCAGTACTTC. As protein: CASSTPGTGSYEQYF.